The entry below describes one TCR beta chain. This clonotype was seen at least ten times. Its antigen specificity is not known. No base-level quality is on record; no much larger clone is a single base apart. Systemically healthy Caucasian individuals from Russia, around 39 in total and aged roughly 6 to 95 years, were included as donors. Each donor gave approximately 10 milliliters of peripheral blood, collected into EDTA-treated Vacutainer tubes. PBMCs were isolated by Ficoll-Paque density-gradient centrifugation, with at least 6.5 million obtained per sample. Trizol reagent was used to extract total RNA from the PBMCs, yielding at least 5.5 micrograms per sample. The percentages of naive CD45RAhigh/CD27high T cells were determined by flow cytometry on a PBMC aliquot from every donor. From the cysteine through the phenylalanine, the CDR3 covers 13 amino acids. Only the CDR3 DNA stays, 39 bases, in frame from base 1. Per the germline V gene, SGHRS is the CDR1 and YFSETQ is the CDR2. V is shortened by 0 bases, J by 5 bases, and the region joining them spans 8 bases.

This sample is drawn from a study of blood T cells in healthy people across ages (dated by TCRdb to the mid-2010s). Some background on the complete study: In model experiments, template switching captured roughly one uniquely barcoded TCR beta cDNA molecule for every two T cells. The study analyzed two additional independent replicas of 1 million unique cDNA reads from the same blood draw for two donors, one aged 18 to 30 and one aged 80 or older. Age-related changes in TCR beta repertoire diversity were measured in the study by deep sequencing normalized with unique cDNA molecular identifiers. Donors of different ages were randomly distributed across sequencing lanes to avoid experimental bias. The donors were divided into four age groups: young (average 16 years), middle-aged (about 39), aged (about 62) and long-lived (approximately 74).

The library was obtained by 5' RACE. The run used an Illumina HiSeq 2500. A second 7 to 11 cycle PCR used a sample-barcoded 5' primer and a J-beta primer mix. A unique molecular identifier was introduced onto each TCR beta cDNA molecule by a template-switch 5' adaptor carrying 12 random nucleotides. Each sample yielded at least 3 million CDR3-containing paired-end reads. First-strand cDNA was synthesized from all RNA with the Mint cDNA synthesis kit, primed by a TRBC-specific oligonucleotide. Following uracil-DNA glycosylase treatment, a first 18-cycle PCR with universal primers M1SS and BC2_uni_R was performed on all cDNA. Under the source paper's analysis protocol: For normalization, 1 million high-quality reads were randomly selected from each sample, with every read carrying a distinct molecular identifier. Reads with shared molecular identifiers were discarded instead of being binned into consensus sequences. MiTCR, set to a Q25 quality threshold and the strictest error-elimination algorithm, was used for CDR3 identification, clonotype clustering and error correction. A nonparametric unseen species model using Euler transformation provided a lower-bound estimate of total TCR beta diversity. TCRdb reprocessed the public reads (quality trimming at Q25 with fastp, clone calling with MiXCR) and kept in-frame beta chains. Each CDR3 protein gets just one entry, which takes the most common genes and DNA from the rows behind it. These V and J calls derive from TCRdb rather than the authors' analysis. The table for this sample lists 600,000 or so distinct CDR3 sequences; about 30% of them were counted only once. Of the sample, roughly 14% falls within the top ten clones.

Overall study outcomes, separate from this receptor: Observed TCR beta diversity per million T cells fell roughly linearly with age, and a significant reduction was already apparent by age around 40. Estimates of total diversity based on one million sequenced T cells were regarded as lower bounds and as underestimates. Because the CMV infection status of the donors was unknown, age-related changes in expanded clonotypes may potentially have been confounded. The percentage of naive T cells measured by flow cytometry correlated strongly with observed TCR beta diversity. Bulk unsorted PBMC profiling prevented conclusive comparison of naive and antigen-experienced compartments. Compared with the aged group, more naive CD4+ T cells, fewer expanded clones and increased TCR diversity were shown by the long-lived group, suggesting age selection.

The sequenced sample was blood. The V and J segments used are TRBV5-1 and TRBJ1-2; the D gene lacks a confident call. The receptor was isolated from a woman of 80 years or more in good health. The DNA sequence reads TGCGCCAGCAGCTTGGGGCCCGAATATGGCTACACCTTC. Its coded protein is CASSLGPEYGYTF.